These 13 T cell receptor beta chains share one sample of origin, sequenced in a study of glioma-infiltrating T cells. Using RNA template, CDR3s of TCR alpha and beta were amplified with iRepertoire arm-PCR. MiXCR, run by TCRdb on the multiplex PCR reads, gives a single entry per CDR3 protein. Here the sample spans approximately 90,000 distinct CDR3 sequences, roughly 23% being singletons. Sample: glioma tissue, nonneoplastic brain tissue, or PBMCs (not recorded which). The receptors were sampled from a human donor with low-grade glioma or glioblastoma, undergoing nonglioma brain surgery, or in good health (not recorded which).

The J gene is TRBJ1-2, the V gene TRBV7-9; D is unclear. Looked up from germline, CDR1 is SEHNR and CDR2 is FQNEAQ (reference sequence). With 5 bases removed from V and 0 bases from J, the gap between germline ends came to 7 bases. This CDR3 spans 13 amino acids. The CDR3 region has the DNA TGTGCCAGCAGCCTCCCCCCTAACTATGGCTACACCTTC. This gives the protein CASSLPPNYGYTF.

This clonotype was seen at least ten times. The V call is TRBV20-1, the J call TRBJ1-4; D gene uncertain. Per germline, CDR1 DFQATT and CDR2 SNEGSKA (reference sequence). There are 13 residues in the CDR3. The V and J ends lost 4 bases and 8 bases respectively, with 14 bases between them. CDR3 sequence (DNA): TGCAGTGCTACAAAGGAAGTTCGAGAAAAACTGTTTTTT. It yields the protein CSATKEVREKLFF.

This clonotype was found many times. The chain combines TRBV20-1 with TRBJ1-2, with D uncertain. Trimming shortened V by 6 bases and J by 12 bases, and 17 bases separated the two germline ends. Germline loops: CDR1 DFQATT, CDR2 SNEGSKA (reference sequence). This CDR3 has 11 amino acids. The CDR3 loop is CSASGSGGDTF. CDR3 sequence (DNA): TGCAGTGCCTCGGGGTCCGGAGGAGACACCTTC.

This clonotype was counted many times. J is TRBJ2-5 and V is TRBV15; D is possibly TRBD1 (5 bases). Per germline, CDR1 LNHNV and CDR2 YYDKDF (reference sequence). V was trimmed by 5 bases and J by 4 bases, leaving 8 bases between them. The CDR3 totals 12 residues. Here the CDR3 DNA reads TGTGCCACCAGCCCCCAGGGAGAGACCCAGTACTTC. This sequence encodes CATSPQGETQYF.

As to this clonotype: A much larger clone is a single base away; this may be a read error. The chain combines TRBV5-4 with TRBJ2-1; 9 nucleotides line up with TRBD1. The ends lost 4 bases at V and 10 bases at J; junction bases unmatched: 12. The CDR3 consists of 15 residues. Germline values: CDR1 SGHNT, CDR2 YYREEE (reference sequence). The CDR3 DNA is TGTGCCAGCAGCACGGGTGACAGGGGGTTTTACGAGCAGTTCTTC. This gives the protein CASSTGDRGFYEQFF. Full variable domain (outside the CDR3, taken from reference TRBV5-4 and TRBJ2-1): ETGVTQSPTHLIKTRGQQVTLRCSSQSGHNTVSWYQQALGQGPQFIFQYYREEENGRGNFPPRFSGLQFPNYSSELNVNALELDDSALYLCASSTGDRGFYEQFFGPGTRLTVL.

This rearrangement joins TRBV29-1 to TRBJ1-2; tentatively, D is TRBD1 (6 bases). The germline V gene has CDR1 SQVTM and CDR2 ANQGSEA. The ends were cut back, 2 bases at V and 4 bases at J, with 14 bases in the middle. CDR3 length equals 14 residues. The CDR3 nucleotides read TGCAGCGTTGAACGGGACAAGAGAGTCTATGGCTACACCTTC. Its protein product is CSVERDKRVYGYTF.

The V and J genes are TRBV20-1 and TRBJ2-7; 7 nucleotides line up with TRBD1. CDR1 and CDR2 (germline): DFQATT, SNEGSKA (reference sequence). The CDR3 has 12 amino acids. V was pared by 6 bases and J by 4 bases, with 6 bases of the junction left unmatched. The CDR3 reads CSALRGHYEQYF. Here the CDR3 DNA reads TGCAGTGCGCTTAGGGGGCATTACGAGCAGTACTTC.

This clonotype is a singleton in its sample. With a much larger clone just one base away, this may be a read error. The V and J genes are TRBV29-1 and TRBJ2-1; TRBD2 aligns across 8 bases. Germline CDR1 SQVTM, CDR2 ANQGSEA. The CDR3 is made up of 14 amino acids. CDR3 amino acids: CGVVGTSSYNEQFF. The CDR3 DNA reads as TGCGGCGTTGTGGGGACTAGTTCCTACAATGAGCAGTTCTTC.

This clonotype was seen repeatedly, ten times or more. V usage is TRBV6-1 and J usage is TRBJ1-1; a possible D gene is TRBD1 (6 bases). The CDR3 totals 15 residues. Germline lookup yields CDR1 MNHNS and CDR2 SASEGT. V shed 3 bases and J shed 7 bases, with 18 bases lying between them. Here the CDR3 DNA reads TGTGCCAGCAGTGACCGGATTACAGGGAGGAATGAAGCTTTCTTT. Translated: CASSDRITGRNEAFF.

Concerning this clonotype itself: A read error is possible here, since a much larger clone lies one base away. The rearrangement uses TRBV19 and TRBJ1-5; D possibly corresponds to TRBD1 (5 bases). There are 15 residues in the CDR3. Germline V gene lookup returns CDR1 LNHDA and CDR2 SQIVND (reference sequence). CDR3 region: CASMAGGNSDQPQHF. In DNA, the CDR3 is TGTGCCAGTATGGCTGGGGGGAATAGCGATCAGCCCCAGCATTTT.

There are many counts of this clonotype. The rearrangement joins TRBV5-4 to TRBJ1-1, with TRBD1 matching 9 bases. Germline trimming cut 2 bases from V and 6 bases from J; bases unmatched to any gene: 2. This CDR3 is built from 13 residues. Germline CDR1 is SGHNT and CDR2 is YYREEE (reference sequence). The CDR3 spells CASSFDRGAEAFF. The DNA of the CDR3 is TGTGCCAGCAGCTTCGACAGGGGGGCTGAAGCTTTCTTT.

This clonotype has a count of ten or more. V gene TRBV18 combines with J gene TRBJ2-1; tentatively, D is TRBD2 (6 bases). Germline CDR1 reads KGHSH; CDR2 reads LQKENI. Trimming pared 3 bases from V and 2 bases from J, leaving 11 bases between. The CDR3 contains 15 residues. The CDR3 coding sequence is TGTGCCAGCTCACCTAGCGGCTACCCCTACAATGAGCAGTTCTTC. It is translated as CASSPSGYPYNEQFF. Full variable domain (remainder filled in from reference TRBV18 and TRBJ2-1): NAGVMQNPRHLVRRRGQEARLRCSPMKGHSHVYWYRQLPEEGLKFMVYLQKENIIDESGMPKERFSAEFPKEGPSILRIQQVVRGDSAAYFCASSPSGYPYNEQFFGPGTRLTVL.

In this sample, this clonotype turned up once. A much larger clone differs from this one at a single base, so this may be a read error. CDR3 sequence reads: CASRLGHTYPNTEAFF. As DNA, the CDR3 is TGTGCCAGCAGATTAGGACATACCTACCCGAACACTGAAGCTTTCTTT. The J gene is TRBJ1-1, the V gene TRBV12-3 or TRBV12-4, with D tentatively TRBD1 (5 bases). The CDR3 runs to 16 residues.